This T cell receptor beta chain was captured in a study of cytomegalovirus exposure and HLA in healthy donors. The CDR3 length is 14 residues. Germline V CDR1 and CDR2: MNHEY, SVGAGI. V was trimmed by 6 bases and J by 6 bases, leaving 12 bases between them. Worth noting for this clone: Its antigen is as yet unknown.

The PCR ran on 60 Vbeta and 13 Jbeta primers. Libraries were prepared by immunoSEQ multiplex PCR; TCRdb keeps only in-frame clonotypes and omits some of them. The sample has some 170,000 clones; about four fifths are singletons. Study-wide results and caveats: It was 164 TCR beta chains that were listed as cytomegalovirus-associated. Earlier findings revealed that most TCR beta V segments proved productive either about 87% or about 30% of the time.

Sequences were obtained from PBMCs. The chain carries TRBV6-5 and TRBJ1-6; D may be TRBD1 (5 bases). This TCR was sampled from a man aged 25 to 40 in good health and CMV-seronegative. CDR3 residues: CASSPGHRNSPLHF. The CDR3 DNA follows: TGTGCCAGCAGCCCCGGACACCGTAATTCACCCCTCCACTTT.